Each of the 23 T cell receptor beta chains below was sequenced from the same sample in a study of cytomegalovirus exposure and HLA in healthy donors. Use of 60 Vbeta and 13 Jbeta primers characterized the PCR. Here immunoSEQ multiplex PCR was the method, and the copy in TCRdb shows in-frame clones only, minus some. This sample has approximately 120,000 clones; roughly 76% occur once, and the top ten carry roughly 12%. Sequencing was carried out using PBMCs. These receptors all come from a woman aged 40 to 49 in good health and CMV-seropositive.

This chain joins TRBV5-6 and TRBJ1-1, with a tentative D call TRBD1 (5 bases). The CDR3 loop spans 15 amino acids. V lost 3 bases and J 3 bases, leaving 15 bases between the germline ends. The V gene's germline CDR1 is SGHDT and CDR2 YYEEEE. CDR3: CASSSTGTGYTEAFF. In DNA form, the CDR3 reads TGTGCCAGCAGCTCCACCGGGACTGGGTACACTGAAGCTTTCTTT.

Here the CDR3 DNA reads TGCGCCAGGGGTTGGGGGAGGGGCAGCGGAGGAGCTTTCTTT. Its translation: CARGWGRGSGGAFF. The rearrangement joins TRBV5-1 to TRBJ1-1; a weak D match, TRBD1 (5 bases). Germline V CDR1 and CDR2: SGHRS, YFSETQ. With 8 bases removed from V and 10 bases from J, the gap between germline ends came to 24 bases. The CDR3 has 14 amino acids.

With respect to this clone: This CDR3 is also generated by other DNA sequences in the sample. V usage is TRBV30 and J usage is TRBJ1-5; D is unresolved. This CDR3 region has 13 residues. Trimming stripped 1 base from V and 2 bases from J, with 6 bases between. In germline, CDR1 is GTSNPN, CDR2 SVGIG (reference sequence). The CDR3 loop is CAWSGQGNQPQHF. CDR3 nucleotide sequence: TGTGCCTGGAGTGGTCAGGGCAATCAGCCCCAGCATTTT. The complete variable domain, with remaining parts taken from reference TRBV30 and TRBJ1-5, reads SQTIHQWPATLVQPVGSPLSLECTVEGTSNPNLYWYRQAAGRGLQLLFYSVGIGQISSEVPQNLSASRPQDRQFILSSKKLLLSDSGFYLCAWSGQGNQPQHFGDGTRLSIL.

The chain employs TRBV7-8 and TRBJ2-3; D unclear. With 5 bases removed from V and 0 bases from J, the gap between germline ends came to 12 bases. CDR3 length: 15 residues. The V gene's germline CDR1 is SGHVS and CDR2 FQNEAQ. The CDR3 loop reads CASSPLRVSTDTQYF. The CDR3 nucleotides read TGTGCCAGCAGCCCCCTACGGGTTAGCACAGATACGCAGTATTTT.

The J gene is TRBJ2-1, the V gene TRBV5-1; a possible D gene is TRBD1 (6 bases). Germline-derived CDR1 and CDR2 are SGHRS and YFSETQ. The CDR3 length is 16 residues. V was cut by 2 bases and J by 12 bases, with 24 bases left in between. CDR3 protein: CASSLRSQGRSAGQFF. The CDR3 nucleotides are TGCGCCAGCAGCTTAAGGTCCCAGGGGCGCTCGGCGGGGCAGTTCTTC. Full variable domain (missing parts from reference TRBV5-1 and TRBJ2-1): KAGVTQTPRYLIKTRGQQVTLSCSPISGHRSVSWYQQTPGQGLQFLFEYFSETQRNKGNFPGRFSGRQFSNSRSEMNVSTLELGDSALYLCASSLRSQGRSAGQFFGPGTRLTVL.

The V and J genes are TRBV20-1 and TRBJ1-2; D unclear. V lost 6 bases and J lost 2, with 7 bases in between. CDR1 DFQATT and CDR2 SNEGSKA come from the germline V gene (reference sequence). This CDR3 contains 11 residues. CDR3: CSAEQNYGYTF. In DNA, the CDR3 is TGCAGTGCGGAACAGAACTATGGCTACACCTTC.

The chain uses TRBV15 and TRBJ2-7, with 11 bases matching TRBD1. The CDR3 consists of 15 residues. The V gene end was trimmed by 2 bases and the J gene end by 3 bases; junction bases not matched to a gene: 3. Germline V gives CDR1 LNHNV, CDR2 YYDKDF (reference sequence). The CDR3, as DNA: TGTGCCACCAGCAGACCCGGGACAGGGGGCTACGAGCAGTACTTC. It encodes CATSRPGTGGYEQYF.

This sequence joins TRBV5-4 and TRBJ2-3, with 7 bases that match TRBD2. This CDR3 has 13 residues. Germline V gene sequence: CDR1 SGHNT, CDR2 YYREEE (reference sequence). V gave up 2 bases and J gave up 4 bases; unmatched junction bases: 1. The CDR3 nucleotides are TGTGCCAGCAGCTTTCGGGGGGCAGATACGCAGTATTTT. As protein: CASSFRGADTQYF.

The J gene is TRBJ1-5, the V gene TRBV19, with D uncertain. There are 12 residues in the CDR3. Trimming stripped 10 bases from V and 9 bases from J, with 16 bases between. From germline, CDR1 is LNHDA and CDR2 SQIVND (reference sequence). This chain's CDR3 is CATAPPGWPQHF. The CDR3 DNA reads TGTGCCACCGCCCCTCCAGGATGGCCCCAGCATTTT.

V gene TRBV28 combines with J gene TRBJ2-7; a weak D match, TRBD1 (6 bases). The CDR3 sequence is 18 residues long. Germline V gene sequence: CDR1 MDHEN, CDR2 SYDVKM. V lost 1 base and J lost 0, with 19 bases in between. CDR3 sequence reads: CASSLYSWYGQISYEQYF. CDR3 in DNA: TGTGCCAGCAGTTTATATTCTTGGTATGGACAGATCTCCTACGAGCAGTACTTC.

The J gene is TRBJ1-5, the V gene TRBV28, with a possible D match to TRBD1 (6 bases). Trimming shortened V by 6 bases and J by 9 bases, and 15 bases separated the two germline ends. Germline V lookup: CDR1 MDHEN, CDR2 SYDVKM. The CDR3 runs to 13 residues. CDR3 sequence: CASRDSARGPQHF. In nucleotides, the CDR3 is TGTGCCAGCAGGGACAGTGCCCGGGGGCCCCAGCATTTT.

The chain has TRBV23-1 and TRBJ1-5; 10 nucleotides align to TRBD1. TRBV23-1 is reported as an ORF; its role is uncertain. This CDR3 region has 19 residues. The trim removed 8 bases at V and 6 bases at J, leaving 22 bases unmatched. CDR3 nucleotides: TGCGCCAGCGGATCCTTTGGGGACAGGGGAGTCAAGCGCGGTCAGCCCCAGCATTTT. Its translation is CASGSFGDRGVKRGQPQHF.

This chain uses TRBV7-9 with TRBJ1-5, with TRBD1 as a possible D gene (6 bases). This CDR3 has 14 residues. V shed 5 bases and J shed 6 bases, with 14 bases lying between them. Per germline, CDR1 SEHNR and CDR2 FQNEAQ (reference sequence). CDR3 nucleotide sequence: TGTGCCAGCAGCGGGGGGGGCGGAGGTCAGCCCCAGCATTTT. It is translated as CASSGGGGGQPQHF. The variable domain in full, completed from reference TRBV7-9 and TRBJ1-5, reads DTGVSQNPRHKITKRGQNVTFRCDPISEHNRLYWYRQTLGQGPEFLTYFQNEAQLEKSRLLSDRFSAERPKGSFSTLEIQRTEQGDSAMYLCASSGGGGGQPQHFGDGTRLSIL.

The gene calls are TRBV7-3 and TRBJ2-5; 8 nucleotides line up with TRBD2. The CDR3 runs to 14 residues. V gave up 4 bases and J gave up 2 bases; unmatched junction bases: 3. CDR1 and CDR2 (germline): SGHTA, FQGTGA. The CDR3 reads CASSYGGGQETQYF. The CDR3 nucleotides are TGTGCCAGCAGCTACGGGGGGGGACAAGAGACCCAGTACTTC.

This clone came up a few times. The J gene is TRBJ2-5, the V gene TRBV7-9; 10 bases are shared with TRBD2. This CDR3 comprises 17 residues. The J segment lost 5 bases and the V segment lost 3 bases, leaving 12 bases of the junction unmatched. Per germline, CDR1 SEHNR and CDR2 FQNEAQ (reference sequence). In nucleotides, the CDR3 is TGTGCCAGCAGCTTCCTGGCGGCTAGCGGGGGACGCGAGACCCAGTACTTC. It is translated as CASSFLAASGGRETQYF.

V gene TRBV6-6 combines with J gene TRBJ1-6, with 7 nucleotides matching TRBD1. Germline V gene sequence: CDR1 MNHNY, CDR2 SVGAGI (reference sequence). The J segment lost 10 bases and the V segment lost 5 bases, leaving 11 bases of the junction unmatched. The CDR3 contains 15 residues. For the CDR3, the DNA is TGTGCCAGCAGTCCTATGAGGGGGCTGACCTCACCCCTCCACTTT. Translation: CASSPMRGLTSPLHF.

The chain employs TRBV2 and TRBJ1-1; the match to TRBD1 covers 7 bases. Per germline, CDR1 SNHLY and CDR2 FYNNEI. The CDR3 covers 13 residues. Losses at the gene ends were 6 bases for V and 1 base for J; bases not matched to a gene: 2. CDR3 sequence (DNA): TGTGCCAGCAGGAGGACAGGGAACACTGAAGCTTTCTTT. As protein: CASRRTGNTEAFF.

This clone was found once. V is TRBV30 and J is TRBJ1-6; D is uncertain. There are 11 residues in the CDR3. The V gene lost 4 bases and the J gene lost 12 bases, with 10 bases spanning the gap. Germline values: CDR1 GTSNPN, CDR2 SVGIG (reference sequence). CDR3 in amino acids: CAWTSGGPLHF. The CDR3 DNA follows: TGTGCCTGGACGTCTGGCGGACCCCTCCACTTT.

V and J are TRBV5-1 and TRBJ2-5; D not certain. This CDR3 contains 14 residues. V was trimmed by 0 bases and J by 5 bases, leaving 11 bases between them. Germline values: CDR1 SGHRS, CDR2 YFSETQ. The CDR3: CASSLAPPGETQYF. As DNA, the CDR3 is TGCGCCAGCAGCTTGGCCCCTCCGGGTGAGACCCAGTACTTC.

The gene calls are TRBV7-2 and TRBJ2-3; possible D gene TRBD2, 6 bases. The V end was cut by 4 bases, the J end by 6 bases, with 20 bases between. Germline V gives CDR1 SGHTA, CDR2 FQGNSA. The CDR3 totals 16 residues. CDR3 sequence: CASSYRAGPTGDTQYF. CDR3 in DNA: TGTGCCAGCAGCTACCGAGCGGGCCCCACCGGGGATACGCAGTATTTT.

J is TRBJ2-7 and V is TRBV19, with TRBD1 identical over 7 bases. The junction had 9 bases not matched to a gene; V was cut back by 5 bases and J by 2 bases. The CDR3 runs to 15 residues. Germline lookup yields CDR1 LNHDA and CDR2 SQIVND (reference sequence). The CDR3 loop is CASSHPPGQTYEQYF. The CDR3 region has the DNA TGTGCCAGTAGTCACCCTCCGGGACAGACCTACGAGCAGTACTTC.

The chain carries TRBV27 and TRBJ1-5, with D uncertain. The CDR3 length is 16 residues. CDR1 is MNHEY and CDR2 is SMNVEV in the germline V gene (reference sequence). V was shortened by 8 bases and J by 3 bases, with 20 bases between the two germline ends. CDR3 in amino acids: CASGRDIGSFNQPQHF. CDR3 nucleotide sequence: TGTGCCAGCGGTCGTGACATTGGAAGTTTCAATCAGCCCCAGCATTTT.

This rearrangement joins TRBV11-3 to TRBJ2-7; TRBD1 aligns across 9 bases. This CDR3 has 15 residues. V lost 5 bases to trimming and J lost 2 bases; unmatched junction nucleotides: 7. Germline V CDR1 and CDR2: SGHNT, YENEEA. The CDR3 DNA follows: TGTGCCAGCAGCCGGACAGGGGTGGGCCCCTACGAGCAGTACTTC. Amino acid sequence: CASSRTGVGPYEQYF.